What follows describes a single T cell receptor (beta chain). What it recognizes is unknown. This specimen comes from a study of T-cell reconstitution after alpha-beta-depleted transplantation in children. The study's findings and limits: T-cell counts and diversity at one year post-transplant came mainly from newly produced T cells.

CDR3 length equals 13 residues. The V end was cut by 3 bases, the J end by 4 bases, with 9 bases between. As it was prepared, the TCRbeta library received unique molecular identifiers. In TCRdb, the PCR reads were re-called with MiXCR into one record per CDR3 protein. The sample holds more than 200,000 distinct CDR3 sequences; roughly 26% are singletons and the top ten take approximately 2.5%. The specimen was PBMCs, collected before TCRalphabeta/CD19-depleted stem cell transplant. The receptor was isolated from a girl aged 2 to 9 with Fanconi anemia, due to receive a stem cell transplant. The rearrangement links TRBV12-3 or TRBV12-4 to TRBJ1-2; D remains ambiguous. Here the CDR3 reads CASSFVGIYGYTF. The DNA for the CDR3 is TGTGCCAGCAGTTTTGTAGGGATCTATGGCTACACCTTC.